Reported below is one T cell receptor beta chain. The CDR3 consists of 13 residues. The V gene's germline CDR1 is SEHNR and CDR2 FQNEAQ (reference sequence). The V end lost 6 bases, the J end lost 5 bases, and 13 bases lay between the germline ends. The sample is drawn from a study of blood T cell repertoires in COVID-19. The wider study: COVID-19 samples from acute and convalescent phases originated in the United States, Italy and Spain. T cells, B-cell-depleted T cells, or PBMCs supplied cDNA or gDNA.

Cohorts were determined from participant-reported clinical history. Clones were sequenced by immunoSEQ multiplex PCR, and TCRdb holds only the in-frame ones, with some missing. This sample carries approximately 230,000 clones, about 90% of them seen once, and the ten largest clones take roughly 14%. The chain carries TRBV7-9 and TRBJ2-5, with D possibly matching TRBD1 (5 bases). Sequenced: PBMCs or T cells enriched from blood (not recorded which). The TCR originated in a woman between 45 and 60 years old with acute COVID-19. DNA for the CDR3: TGTGCCAGCAGGGCAGGGCCGAGGGAGACCCAGTACTTC. Translated, it gives CASRAGPRETQYF.